The T cell receptor (beta chain) described here comes from a study of T-cell memory formation after mild COVID-19. Study summary: Largely donor-specific TCR clusters were found.

MiXCR, run by TCRdb on the 5' RACE reads, gives a single entry per CDR3 protein. This table has approximately 580,000 distinct CDR3 sequences, roughly 22% appearing once. The CDR3 loop spans 15 amino acids. V dropped 4 bases and J dropped 4 bases, with 15 bases sitting between them. Looked up from germline, CDR1 is SGHKS and CDR2 is YYEKEE (reference sequence). Sample: PBMCs or a T cell subset sorted from them (not recorded which). This TCR came from an adult woman who had mild COVID-19 (a few samples of this study predate the infection). Cell type and time point are not known. The rearrangement uses TRBV5-5 and TRBJ1-3, with D hard to call. In nucleotides, the CDR3 is TGTGCCAGCAGCGCGCGGAAGGGTATGGGAAACACCATATATTTT. Residues: CASSARKGMGNTIYF.